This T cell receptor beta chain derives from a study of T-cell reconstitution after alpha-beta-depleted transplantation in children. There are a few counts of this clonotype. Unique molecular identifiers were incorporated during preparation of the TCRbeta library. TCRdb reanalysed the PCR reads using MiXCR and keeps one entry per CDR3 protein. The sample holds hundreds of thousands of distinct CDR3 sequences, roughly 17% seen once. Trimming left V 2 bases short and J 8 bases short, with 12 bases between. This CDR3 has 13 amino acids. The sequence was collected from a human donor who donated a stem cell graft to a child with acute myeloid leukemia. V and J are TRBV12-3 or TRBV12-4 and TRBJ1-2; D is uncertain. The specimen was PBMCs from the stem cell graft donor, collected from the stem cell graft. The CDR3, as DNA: TGTGCCAGCAGTTTAACGGTTTTAGAAGGCTACACCTTC. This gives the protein CASSLTVLEGYTF.